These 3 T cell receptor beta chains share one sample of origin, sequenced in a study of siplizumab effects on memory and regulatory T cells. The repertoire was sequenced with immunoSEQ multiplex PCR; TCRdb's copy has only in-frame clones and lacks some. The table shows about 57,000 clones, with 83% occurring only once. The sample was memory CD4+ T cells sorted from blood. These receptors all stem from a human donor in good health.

The CDR3 region has the DNA TGTGCCAGCAGCGTATCGCACACCGGGGAGCTGTTTTTT. This encodes CASSVSHTGELFF. The chain carries TRBV9 and TRBJ2-2; no definite D call. The CDR3 totals 13 residues. With 1 base removed from V and 3 bases from J, the gap between germline ends came to 4 bases. CDR1 is SGDLS, CDR2 YYNGEE, per germline. The full variable domain, its missing parts supplied by reference TRBV9 and TRBJ2-2, is DSGVTQTPKHLITATGQRVTLRCSPRSGDLSVYWYQQSLDQGLQFLIQYYNGEERAKGNILERFSAQQFPDLHSELNLSSLELGDSALYFCASSVSHTGELFFGEGSRLTVL.

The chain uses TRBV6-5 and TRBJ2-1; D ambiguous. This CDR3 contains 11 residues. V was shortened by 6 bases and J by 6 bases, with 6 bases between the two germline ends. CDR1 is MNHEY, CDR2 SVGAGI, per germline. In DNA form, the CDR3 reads TGTGCCAGCAGCCCAGCCAATGAGCAGTTCTTC. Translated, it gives CASSPANEQFF.

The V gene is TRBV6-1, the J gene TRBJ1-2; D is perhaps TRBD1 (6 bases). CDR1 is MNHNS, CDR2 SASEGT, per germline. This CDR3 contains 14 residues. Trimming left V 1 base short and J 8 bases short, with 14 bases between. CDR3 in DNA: TGTGCCAGCAGTGAAGTACAGGGCATCTACGGCTACACCTTC. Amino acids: CASSEVQGIYGYTF.